A selection of T cell receptor beta chains follows, all from one sample in a study of blood T cell repertoires in COVID-19. Here immunoSEQ multiplex PCR was the method, and the copy in TCRdb shows in-frame clones only, minus some. The sample comprises 100,000 to 150,000 clones, roughly 80% of which are singletons, and about 18% rests with the top ten. Sequences were obtained from peripheral blood. These receptors were taken from a woman of 80 years or more with acute or convalescent COVID-19. Both conserved end residues are part of each CDR3. Fields, in order: D gene, clone size, V gene, J gene, CDR3 protein, CDR3 DNA. A D gene is named only where the DNA matches it firmly. Size values are once, few and many counts, or a class for expanded clones, and some rows have none.

-	-	TRBV30	TRBJ2-1	CAWSRDTSGEQFF	TGTGCCTGGAGCCGGGACACCTCGGGTGAGCAGTTCTTC
-	-	TRBV15	TRBJ2-4	CATSRDQGRRLAKNIQYF	TGTGCCACCAGCAGAGATCAGGGAAGGCGGCTGGCCAAAAACATTCAGTACTTC
-	-	TRBV6-5	TRBJ1-6	CASSYSGGGHNSPLHF	TGTGCCAGCAGTTACTCGGGAGGGGGACATAATTCACCCCTCCACTTT
TRBD2	-	TRBV29-1	TRBJ2-1	CSVTPSGGNEQFF	TGCAGCGTGACCCCTAGCGGTGGCAATGAGCAGTTCTTC
TRBD1	-	TRBV7-6	TRBJ2-2	CASSRRAGGTGELFF	TGTGCCAGCAGCCGCCGGGCAGGGGGCACCGGGGAGCTGTTTTTT
TRBD1	-	TRBV10-2	TRBJ1-4	CASSLTGGTNEKLFF	TGCGCCAGCAGTTTGACAGGGGGTACTAATGAAAAACTGTTTTTT
TRBD2	few	TRBV6-2/TRBV6-3	TRBJ2-1	CASSWSSAGIYNEQFF	TGTGCCAGCAGTTGGTCTTCAGCGGGAATTTACAATGAGCAGTTCTTC
-	once	TRBV10-1	TRBJ2-5	CASSRGLRETQYF	TGCGCCAGCAGTCGGGGTTTGCGGGAGACCCAGTACTTC
TRBD1	few	TRBV6-2/TRBV6-3	TRBJ1-5	CASSYGTGPGKPQHF	TGTGCCAGCAGTTACGGGACAGGTCCCGGAAAGCCCCAGCATTTT
-	many	TRBV10-3	TRBJ1-6	CATETGNSPLHF	TGTGCCACAGAAACGGGTAATTCACCCCTCCACTTT
TRBD2	-	TRBV9	TRBJ2-3	CASSPGLATDTQYF	TGTGCCAGCAGCCCGGGACTAGCGACAGATACGCAGTATTTT
TRBD2	-	TRBV11-2	TRBJ2-7	CASSLYGGGGYEQYF	TGTGCCAGCAGCTTATATGGCGGGGGGGGCTACGAGCAGTACTTC
-	-	TRBV27	TRBJ2-1	CASSLPPAGAMYNEQFF	TGTGCCAGCAGTTTACCCCCGGCGGGGGCTATGTACAATGAGCAGTTCTTC
-	once	TRBV3-1/TRBV3-2	TRBJ1-2	CASSGSGGSGYTF	TGTGCCAGCAGCGGGTCGGGGGGCTCTGGCTACACCTTC
-	once	TRBV7-9	TRBJ1-3	CASSSGGNTIYF	TGTGCCAGCAGCTCGGGGGGAAACACCATATATTTT
-	few	TRBV7-8	TRBJ2-7	CASRRYLEVSYEQYF	TGTGCCAGCAGGAGGTATCTTGAAGTGTCCTACGAGCAGTACTTC
TRBD1	-	TRBV7-2	TRBJ2-7	CASSSRPGQESYEQYF	TGTGCCAGCAGCTCACGCCCCGGACAGGAGTCCTACGAGCAGTACTTC
TRBD1	few	TRBV6-5	TRBJ1-6	CASSDRVPYNSPLHF	TGTGCCAGCAGCGACAGGGTCCCCTATAATTCACCCCTCCACTTT
-	-	TRBV2	TRBJ1-2	CASSTLMGHERGYTF	TGTGCCAGCAGTACTTTAATGGGACATGAGCGTGGCTACACCTTC
-	-	TRBV29-1	TRBJ2-3	CSVEVLGTDTQYF	TGCAGCGTTGAAGTGCTAGGCACAGATACGCAGTATTTT
-	-	TRBV19	TRBJ2-6	CASSYEGSSGANVLTF	TGTGCCAGTAGTTATGAGGGTAGCTCTGGGGCCAACGTCCTGACTTTC
-	-	TRBV30	TRBJ2-1	CAWSGLAYNEQFF	TGTGCCTGGAGTGGACTAGCCTACAATGAGCAGTTCTTC
TRBD2	once	TRBV6-1	TRBJ2-7	CASSDTSGGPYEQYF	TGTGCCAGCAGTGATACTAGCGGGGGCCCCTACGAGCAGTACTTC
-	-	TRBV18	TRBJ1-4	CASSPLTAGGLANEKLFF	TGTGCCAGCTCACCTCTGACCGCCGGGGGGCTGGCTAATGAAAAACTGTTTTTT
-	-	TRBV5-5	TRBJ1-3	CASSPGGGQLYSGNTIYF	TGTGCCAGCAGCCCGGGCGGGGGGCAGCTGTACTCTGGAAACACCATATATTTT